Listed here are 14 T cell receptor beta chains from one sample, sequenced in a study of PD-1 blockade in classical Hodgkin lymphoma. Assay: immunoSEQ multiplex PCR; the TCRdb copy retains only in-frame clones and omits some. The table records around 9,900 clones, 80% to 95% of them present only once. After autologous stem cell transplantation all patients relapsed, and prior brentuximab vedotin exposure differed between cohorts. Source: peripheral blood mononuclear cells (PBMCs), taken at baseline. Every receptor here comes from a human donor with classical Hodgkin lymphoma.

This clone was seen just once. The chain combines TRBV5-5 with TRBJ2-7; 8 bases map to TRBD1. The junction had 3 bases not matched to a gene; V was cut back by 2 bases and J by 5 bases. The CDR3 has 13 residues. CDR1 and CDR2 from the germline V gene are SGHKS and YYEKEE (reference sequence). The CDR3 region is CASSLLTGDEQYF. CDR3 nucleotides: TGTGCCAGCAGCTTACTGACAGGGGACGAGCAGTACTTC.

The rearrangement joins TRBV19 to TRBJ1-1; the D gene is possibly TRBD1 (5 bases). There are 12 residues in the CDR3. Between the trimmed V and J ends, which lost 6 bases and 4 bases, there was a span of 9 bases. Germline-derived CDR1 and CDR2 are LNHDA and SQIVND (reference sequence). DNA for the CDR3: TGTGCCAGTAGCGGGGGGGGCACTGAAGCTTTCTTT. This encodes CASSGGGTEAFF. The variable domain in full, with the rest retrieved from reference TRBV19 and TRBJ1-1, is DGGITQSPKYLFRKEGQNVTLSCEQNLNHDAMYWYRQDPGQGLRLIYYSQIVNDFQKGDIAEGYSVSREKKESFPLTVTSAQKNPTAFYLCASSGGGTEAFFGQGTRLTVV.

The chain combines TRBV5-1 with TRBJ2-7, with 16 bases fitting TRBD2. Per germline, CDR1 SGHRS and CDR2 YFSETQ. The CDR3 is 18 residues long. V was clipped by 3 bases and J by 6 bases; unmatched bases: 12. CDR3 sequence: CASSSGTSGREWVREQYF. The CDR3 bases are TGCGCCAGCAGCTCCGGGACTAGCGGGAGGGAGTGGGTACGCGAGCAGTACTTC.

The J gene is TRBJ2-7, the V gene TRBV5-1, with D possibly being TRBD1 or TRBD2 (6 bases each). CDR3 length: 16 amino acids. Trimming shortened V by 0 bases and J by 6 bases, and 19 bases separated the two germline ends. Germline V gene lookup returns CDR1 SGHRS and CDR2 YFSETQ. The CDR3: CASSLVLGPKGGEQYF. DNA for the CDR3: TGCGCCAGCAGCTTGGTATTAGGCCCCAAGGGGGGCGAGCAGTACTTC.

This rearrangement joins TRBV29-1 to TRBJ2-1; 7 bases are shared with TRBD2. V shed 3 bases, J shed 2 bases, and the junction held 13 bases outside the gene matches. CDR1 is SQVTM and CDR2 is ANQGSEA in the germline V gene. The CDR3 is made up of 17 amino acids. CDR3 DNA sequence: TGCAGCGTTGACGTGTGGCTGGCGGGAGAGGCCTACAATGAGCAGTTCTTC. This translates into CSVDVWLAGEAYNEQFF.

The rearrangement links TRBV11-3 to TRBJ2-1, with 12 nucleotides matching TRBD2. CDR3 size: 17 residues. V gave up 3 bases and J gave up 5 bases; unmatched junction bases: 8. Germline V gene data show CDR1 as SGHNT and CDR2 as YENEEA. CDR3 bases: TGTGCCAGCAGCTTTTCTAGGACTAGCGGGAACAACAATGAGCAGTTCTTC. Its protein product is CASSFSRTSGNNNEQFF.

The J gene is TRBJ1-1, the V gene TRBV7-6, with D possibly matching TRBD1 (5 bases). The CDR3 is made up of 16 amino acids. Germline assignment: CDR1 SGHVS and CDR2 FNYEAQ. Trimming cost V 1 base and J 0 bases, with 12 bases left between them. The CDR3 loop reads CASSLGVGLVNTEAFF. CDR3 DNA: TGTGCCAGCAGCTTAGGAGTGGGACTCGTGAACACTGAAGCTTTCTTT.

The genes are TRBV28 and TRBJ2-7; 8 bases are shared with TRBD1. Germline assignment: CDR1 MDHEN and CDR2 SYDVKM. Trimming cost V 6 bases and J 5 bases; bases outside gene matches: 9. The CDR3 has 14 residues. CDR3 loop: CASSTVDRGNEQYF. Here the CDR3 DNA reads TGTGCCAGCAGCACGGTAGACAGGGGCAACGAGCAGTACTTC.

J is TRBJ2-7 and V is TRBV18, with D perhaps matching TRBD1 or TRBD2 (5 bases each). The CDR3 has 16 amino acids. Deletions cut 2 bases from V and 0 bases from J, with 14 bases between. Per the germline V gene, CDR1 is KGHSH and CDR2 is LQKENI. The CDR3 region has the DNA TGTGCCAGCTCACCATCCGGGGCGGGTGGCTCCTACGAGCAGTACTTC. Translating it yields CASSPSGAGGSYEQYF.

J is TRBJ2-3 and V is TRBV9; D is tentatively TRBD1 or TRBD2 (6 bases each). This CDR3 comprises 15 residues. The V end lost 0 bases, the J end lost 2 bases, and 10 bases lay between the germline ends. The germline V gene has CDR1 SGDLS and CDR2 YYNGEE. The DNA for the CDR3 is TGTGCCAGCAGCGTAGGGGGGGCCCCCACAGATACGCAGTATTTT. Translated, it gives CASSVGGAPTDTQYF.

The CDR3 DNA sequence: TGCGCCACCTCCAGGGACTCTCCAACTGAAGCTTTCTTT. It codes for CATSRDSPTEAFF. The V gene is TRBV5-1, the J gene TRBJ1-1, with D possibly being TRBD1 (5 bases). This CDR3 region has 13 residues. The ends were cut back, 9 bases at V and 5 bases at J, with 17 bases in the middle. Germline assignment: CDR1 SGHRS and CDR2 YFSETQ.

This clone was recorded only once. The chain has TRBV30 and TRBJ2-1, with D tentatively TRBD2 (5 bases). There are 13 residues in the CDR3. CDR1 and CDR2 from the germline V gene are GTSNPN and SVGIG (reference sequence). V lost 0 bases and J 14 bases, leaving 17 bases between the germline ends. In DNA, the CDR3 is TGTGCCTGGAGTGTACCCAAAACTAGGGAAGAGTTCTTC. This gives the protein CAWSVPKTREEFF. Combining the CDR3 with reference TRBV30 and TRBJ2-1 gives the whole variable domain SQTIHQWPATLVQPVGSPLSLECTVEGTSNPNLYWYRQAAGRGLQLLFYSVGIGQISSEVPQNLSASRPQDRQFILSSKKLLLSDSGFYLCAWSVPKTREEFFGPGTRLTVL.

This sequence joins TRBV6-4 and TRBJ2-3, with D possibly TRBD2 on 6 matching bases. Trimming shortened V by 3 bases and J by 0 bases, and 10 bases separated the two germline ends. Germline V gene lookup returns CDR1 MRHNA and CDR2 SNTAGT. The CDR3 is made up of 15 amino acids. The chain's CDR3 is CASSESAGSTDTQYF. The CDR3 coding sequence is TGTGCCAGCAGTGAATCGGCGGGGAGCACAGATACGCAGTATTTT.

This chain joins TRBV6-5 and TRBJ1-2; D gene unclear. CDR1 and CDR2 (germline): MNHEY, SVGAGI. This CDR3 contains 13 residues. The V end was cut by 5 bases, the J end by 8 bases, with 15 bases between. In nucleotides, the CDR3 is TGTGCCAGCAGTAACGCGCTTCTAAAGGGCTACACCTTC. It codes for CASSNALLKGYTF.